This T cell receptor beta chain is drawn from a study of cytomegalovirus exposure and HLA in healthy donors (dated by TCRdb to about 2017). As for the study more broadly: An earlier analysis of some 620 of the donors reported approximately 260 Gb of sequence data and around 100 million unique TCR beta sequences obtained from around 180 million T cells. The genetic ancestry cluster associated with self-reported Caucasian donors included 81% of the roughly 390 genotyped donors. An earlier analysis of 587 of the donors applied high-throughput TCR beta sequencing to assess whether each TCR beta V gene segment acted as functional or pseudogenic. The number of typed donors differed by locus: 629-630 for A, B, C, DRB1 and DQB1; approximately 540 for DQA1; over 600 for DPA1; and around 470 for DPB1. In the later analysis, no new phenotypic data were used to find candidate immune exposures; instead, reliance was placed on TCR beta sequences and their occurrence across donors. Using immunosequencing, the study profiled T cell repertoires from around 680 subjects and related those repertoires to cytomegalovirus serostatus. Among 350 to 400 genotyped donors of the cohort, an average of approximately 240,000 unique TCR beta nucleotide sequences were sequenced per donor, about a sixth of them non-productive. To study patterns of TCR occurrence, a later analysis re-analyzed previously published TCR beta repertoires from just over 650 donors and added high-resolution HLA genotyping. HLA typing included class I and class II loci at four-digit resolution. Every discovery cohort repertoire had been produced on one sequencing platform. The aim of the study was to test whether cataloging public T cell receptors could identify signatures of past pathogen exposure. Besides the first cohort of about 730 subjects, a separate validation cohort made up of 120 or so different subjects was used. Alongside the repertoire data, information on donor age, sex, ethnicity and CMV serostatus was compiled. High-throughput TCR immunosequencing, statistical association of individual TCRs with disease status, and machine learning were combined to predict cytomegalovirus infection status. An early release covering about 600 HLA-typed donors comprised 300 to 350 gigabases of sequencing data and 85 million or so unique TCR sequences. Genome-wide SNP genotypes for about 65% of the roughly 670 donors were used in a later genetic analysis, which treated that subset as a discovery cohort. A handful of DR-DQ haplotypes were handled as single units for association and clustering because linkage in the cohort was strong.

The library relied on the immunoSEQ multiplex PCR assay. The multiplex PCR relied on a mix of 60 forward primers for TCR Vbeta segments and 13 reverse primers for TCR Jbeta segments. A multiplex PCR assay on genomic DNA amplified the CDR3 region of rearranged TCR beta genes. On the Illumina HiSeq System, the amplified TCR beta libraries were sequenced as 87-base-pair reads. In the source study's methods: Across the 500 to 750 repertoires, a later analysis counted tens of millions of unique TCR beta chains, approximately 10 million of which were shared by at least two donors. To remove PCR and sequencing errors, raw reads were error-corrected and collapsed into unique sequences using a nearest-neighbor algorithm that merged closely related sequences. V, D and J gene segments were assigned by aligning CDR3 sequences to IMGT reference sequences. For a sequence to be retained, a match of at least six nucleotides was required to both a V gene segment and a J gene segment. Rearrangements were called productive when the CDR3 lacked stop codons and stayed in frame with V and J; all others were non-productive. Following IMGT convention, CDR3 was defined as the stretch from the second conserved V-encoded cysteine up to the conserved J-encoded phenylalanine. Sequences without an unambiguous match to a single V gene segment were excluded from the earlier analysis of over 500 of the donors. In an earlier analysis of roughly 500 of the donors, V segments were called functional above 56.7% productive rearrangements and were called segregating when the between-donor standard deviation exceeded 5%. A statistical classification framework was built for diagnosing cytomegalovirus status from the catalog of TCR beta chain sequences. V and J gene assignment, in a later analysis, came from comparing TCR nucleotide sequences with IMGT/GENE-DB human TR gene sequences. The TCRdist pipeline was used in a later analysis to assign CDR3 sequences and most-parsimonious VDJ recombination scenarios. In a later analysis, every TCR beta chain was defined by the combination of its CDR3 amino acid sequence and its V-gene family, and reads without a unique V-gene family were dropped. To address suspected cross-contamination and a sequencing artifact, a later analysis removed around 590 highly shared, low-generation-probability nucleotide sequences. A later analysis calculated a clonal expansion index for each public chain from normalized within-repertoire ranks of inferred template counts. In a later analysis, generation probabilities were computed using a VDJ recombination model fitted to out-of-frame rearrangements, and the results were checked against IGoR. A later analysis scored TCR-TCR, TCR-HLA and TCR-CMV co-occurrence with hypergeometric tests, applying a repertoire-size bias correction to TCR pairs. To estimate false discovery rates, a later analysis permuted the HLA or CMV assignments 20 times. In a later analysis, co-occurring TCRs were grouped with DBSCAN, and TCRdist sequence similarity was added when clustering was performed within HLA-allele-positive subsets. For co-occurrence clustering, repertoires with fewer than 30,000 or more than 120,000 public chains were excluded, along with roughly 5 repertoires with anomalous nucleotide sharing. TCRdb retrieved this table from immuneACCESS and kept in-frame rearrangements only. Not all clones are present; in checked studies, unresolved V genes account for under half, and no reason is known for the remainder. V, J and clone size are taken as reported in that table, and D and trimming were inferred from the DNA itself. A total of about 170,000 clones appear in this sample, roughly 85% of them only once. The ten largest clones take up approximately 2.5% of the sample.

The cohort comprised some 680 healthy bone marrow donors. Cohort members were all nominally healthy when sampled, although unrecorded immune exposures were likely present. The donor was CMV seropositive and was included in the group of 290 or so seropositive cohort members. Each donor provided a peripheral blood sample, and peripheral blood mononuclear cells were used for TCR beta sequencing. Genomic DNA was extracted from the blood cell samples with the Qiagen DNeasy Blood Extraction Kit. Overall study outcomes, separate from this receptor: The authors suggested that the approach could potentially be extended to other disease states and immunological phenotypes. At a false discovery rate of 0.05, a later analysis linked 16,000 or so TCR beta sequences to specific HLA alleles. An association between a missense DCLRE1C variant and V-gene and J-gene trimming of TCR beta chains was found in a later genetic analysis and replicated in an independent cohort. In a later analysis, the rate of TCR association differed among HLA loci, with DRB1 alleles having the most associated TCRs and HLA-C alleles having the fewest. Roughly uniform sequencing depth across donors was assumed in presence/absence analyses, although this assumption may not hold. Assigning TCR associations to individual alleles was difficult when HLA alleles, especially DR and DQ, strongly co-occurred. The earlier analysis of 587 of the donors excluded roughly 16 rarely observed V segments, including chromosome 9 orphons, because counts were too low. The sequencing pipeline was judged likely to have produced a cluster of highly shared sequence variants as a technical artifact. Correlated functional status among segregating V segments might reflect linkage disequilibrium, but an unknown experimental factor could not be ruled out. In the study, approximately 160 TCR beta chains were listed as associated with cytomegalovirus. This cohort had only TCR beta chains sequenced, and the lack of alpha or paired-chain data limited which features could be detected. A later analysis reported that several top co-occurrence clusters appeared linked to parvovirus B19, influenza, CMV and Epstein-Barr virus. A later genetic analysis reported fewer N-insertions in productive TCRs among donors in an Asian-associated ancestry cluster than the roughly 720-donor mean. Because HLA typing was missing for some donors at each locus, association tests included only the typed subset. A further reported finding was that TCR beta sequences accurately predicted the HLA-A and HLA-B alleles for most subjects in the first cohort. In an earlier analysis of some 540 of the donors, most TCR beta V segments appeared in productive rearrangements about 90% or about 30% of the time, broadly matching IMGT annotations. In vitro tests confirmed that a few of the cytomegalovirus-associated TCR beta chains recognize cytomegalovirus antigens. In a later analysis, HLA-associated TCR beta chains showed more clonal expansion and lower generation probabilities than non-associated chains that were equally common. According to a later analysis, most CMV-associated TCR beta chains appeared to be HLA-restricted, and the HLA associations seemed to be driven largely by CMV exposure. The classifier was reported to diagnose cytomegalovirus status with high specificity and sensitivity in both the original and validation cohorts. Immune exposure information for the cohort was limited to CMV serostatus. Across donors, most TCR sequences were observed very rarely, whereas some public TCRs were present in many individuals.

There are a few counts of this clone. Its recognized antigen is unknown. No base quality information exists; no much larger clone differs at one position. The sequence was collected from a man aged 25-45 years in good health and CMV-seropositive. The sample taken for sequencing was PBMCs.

CDR3 sequence: CAISPPGLGTEAFF. The DNA sequence is given as TGTGCCATCAGTCCCCCCGGGTTGGGCACTGAAGCTTTCTTT. Recombination linked TRBV10-3 to TRBJ1-1; no D gene call is confident. CDR1 and CDR2 are drawn from the germline V gene: ENHRY, SYGVKD. V loses 5 bases, J loses 4 bases, and the germline ends lie 14 bases apart. Spanning cysteine to phenylalanine, the CDR3 consists of 14 amino acids. The read is trimmed to its CDR3 DNA, 42 bases read in frame from base 1.